Below are 5 T cell receptor beta chains sequenced from a single sample in a study of shared clonotypes between healthy human individuals. CD45RO-negative cells were positively selected for CCR7, leaving out terminally differentiated effector memory CD45RA+ cells. Only in-frame clones appear in the TCRdb table, and some are missing; sequencing was by immunoSEQ multiplex PCR. The table lists some 2 million clones, about 95% of them singletons. Sequenced sample: naive CD8+ T cells sorted from blood. These receptors came from a man in his late teens or twenties in good health.

The genes are TRBV15 and TRBJ2-7; D unclear. The germline CDR1 and CDR2 sequences are LNHNV and YYDKDF (reference sequence). The CDR3 length is 15 residues. The V end was cut by 0 bases, the J end by 7 bases, with 16 bases between. DNA of the CDR3: TGTGCCACCAGCAGAGATTGGTCAGGCCTGGAGGAGCAGTACTTC. Translation gives CATSRDWSGLEEQYF.

The CDR3 coding sequence is TGCAGCGTTGAAGGTCGAGGGGTAAGCGATGGCTACACCTTC. The encoded protein is CSVEGRGVSDGYTF. The chain couples TRBV29-1 to TRBJ1-2, with TRBD1 as a possible D gene (5 bases). There are 14 residues in the CDR3. V was shortened by 1 base and J by 6 bases, with 15 bases between the two germline ends. Germline V gene data show CDR1 as SQVTM and CDR2 as ANQGSEA.

The V and J genes are TRBV5-6 and TRBJ2-7, with unresolved D. CDR3 length: 15 amino acids. Germline CDR1 SGHDT, CDR2 YYEEEE. Trimming stripped 0 bases from V and 0 bases from J, with 10 bases between. The CDR3: CASSLAALSSYEQYF. CDR3 DNA: TGTGCCAGCAGCTTGGCCGCGTTAAGCTCCTACGAGCAGTACTTC.

The chain employs TRBV28 and TRBJ2-7; 8 nucleotides line up with TRBD2. CDR3 length: 14 residues. Looked up from germline, CDR1 is MDHEN and CDR2 is SYDVKM. The junction had 6 bases not matched to a gene; V was cut back by 5 bases and J by 3 bases. The DNA for the CDR3 is TGTGCCAGCAGTACCCCGGGGGGGGACTACGAGCAGTACTTC. It yields the protein CASSTPGGDYEQYF.

This chain uses TRBV25-1 with TRBJ1-4, with D perhaps matching TRBD1 (5 bases). The CDR3 covers 17 residues. V gave up 3 bases and J gave up 7 bases, with 21 bases separating them. Per the germline V gene, CDR1 is MGHDK and CDR2 is SYGVNS. CDR3 amino acids: CASSDMTAVGRGEKLFF. CDR3 coding DNA: TGTGCCAGCAGTGACATGACAGCCGTCGGTAGGGGTGAAAAACTGTTTTTT.